This T cell receptor (beta chain) was documented in a study of T cell responses to AZD1222 COVID-19 vaccine. Trimming shortened V by 0 bases and J by 7 bases, and 5 bases separated the two germline ends. Germline V gene lookup returns CDR1 SGHAT and CDR2 FQNNGV. The CDR3 runs to 12 residues. To note about this clone: What it recognizes is unknown.

Libraries were prepared by immunoSEQ multiplex PCR; TCRdb keeps only in-frame clonotypes and omits some of them. The table includes some 130,000 clones, around nine tenths detected once. General study points: White British ancestry dominated among donors, who included more females, and clonal diversity was possibly underestimated. Epitopes outside B.1.351 and B.1.1.7 mutated regions reportedly drew nearly half of spike TCRs. After two AZD1222 doses, spike-specific TCR breadth and depth rose versus day 0. Just five or six AZD1222 recipients were seropositive at baseline.

J is TRBJ2-3 and V is TRBV11-2; D not resolved. The input for sequencing was peripheral blood, taken on day 0 of AZD1222 vaccination. The source of this sequence is an adult in good health. CDR3 residues: CASSLEAYTQYF. As DNA, the CDR3 is TGTGCCAGCAGCTTAGAAGCGTATACGCAGTATTTT.